This is a list of T cell receptor beta chains from one sample in a study of identical twins. TCRdb re-derived calls from the 5' RACE reads in MiXCR, one entry per CDR3 protein. The sample carries roughly 540,000 distinct CDR3 sequences, less than 25% recorded once. This sample also belongs to another study, concerning T cells expressing NK-cell markers.

The material sequenced was CD4+ T cells sorted from blood. The receptors originated from a woman in her late teens or twenties in good health. Both conserved end residues are part of each CDR3. A D gene is named only where the DNA matches it firmly. Size values are once, few and many counts, or a class for expanded clones, and some rows have none.

size,J,D,V,CDR3,DNA
many,TRBJ1-1,.,TRBV9,CASSVRGNTEAFF,TGTGCCAGCAGCGTCCGCGGGAACACTGAAGCTTTCTTT
few,TRBJ2-3,.,TRBV29-1,CSALGGATDTQYF,TGCAGCGCCCTGGGGGGGGCCACAGATACGCAGTATTTT
.,TRBJ2-7,.,TRBV18,CASSPTRTEGLHEQYF,TGTGCCAGCTCACCAACCCGGACCGAGGGGCTCCACGAGCAGTACTTC
.,TRBJ2-1,TRBD1,TRBV27,CASRRQGAPSEQFF,TGTGCCAGCAGAAGACAGGGAGCGCCTAGTGAGCAGTTCTTC
few,TRBJ1-2,TRBD1,TRBV5-5,CASSTLTGTGRYGYTF,TGTGCCAGCAGCACCCTCACCGGGACAGGGCGCTATGGCTACACCTTC
.,TRBJ2-1,.,TRBV24-1,CATSDRRGLYNEQFF,TGTGCCACCAGTGACCGCCGCGGACTCTACAATGAGCAGTTCTTC
few,TRBJ1-4,TRBD1,TRBV29-1,CSSGTGGEKLFF,TGCAGCTCCGGGACAGGGGGTGAAAAACTGTTTTTT
.,TRBJ2-3,.,TRBV10-3,CAISHTGKDTQYF,TGTGCCATCAGTCATACAGGGAAAGATACGCAGTATTTT
.,TRBJ2-3,.,TRBV12-5,CASGSQLVPQDTQYF,TGTGCTAGTGGTTCCCAACTAGTTCCGCAAGATACGCAGTATTTT
.,TRBJ2-1,.,TRBV7-9,CASSLAATNNEQFF,TGTGCCAGCAGCTTAGCGGCAACTAACAATGAGCAGTTCTTC
few,TRBJ2-1,.,TRBV18,CASSPMLESSYNEQFF,TGTGCCAGCTCACCCATGCTCGAGAGCTCCTACAATGAGCAGTTCTTC
.,TRBJ2-2,.,TRBV12-3/TRBV12-4,CASSLTTPPGELFF,TGTGCCAGCAGTTTAACCACTCCCCCCGGGGAGCTGTTTTTT
.,TRBJ2-7,.,TRBV9,CASSARPSYEQYF,TGTGCCAGCAGCGCCCGACCCTCCTACGAGCAGTACTTC
few,TRBJ1-4,.,TRBV29-1,CSVRHGVEKLFF,TGCAGCGTGAGACATGGAGTGGAAAAACTGTTTTTT
once,TRBJ2-5,TRBD2,TRBV3-1,CASSPYIGGETQYF,TGTGCCAGCAGCCCCTATATCGGGGGGGAGACCCAGTACTTC
.,TRBJ2-3,.,TRBV21-1,CASSRAGPRADTQYF,TGTGCCAGCAGCCGAGCGGGGCCGAGGGCAGATACGCAGTATTTT
many,TRBJ2-7,.,TRBV4-3,CASSQGEPLAEQYF,TGCGCCAGCAGCCAGGGTGAACCCCTAGCCGAGCAGTACTTC
few,TRBJ2-1,TRBD2,TRBV7-8,CASRSGRSYNEQFF,TGTGCCAGCAGGAGCGGGAGATCCTACAATGAGCAGTTCTTC
.,TRBJ2-6,TRBD1,TRBV6-2/TRBV6-3,CASKGGELPRRSGANVLTF,TGTGCCAGCAAAGGGGGCGAGCTCCCACGTCGCTCTGGGGCCAACGTCCTGACTTTC
few,TRBJ2-5,.,TRBV12-3/TRBV12-4,CASSFYLREGETQYF,TGTGCCAGCAGTTTTTATCTACGGGAAGGAGAGACCCAGTACTTC
.,TRBJ2-3,TRBD2,TRBV5-1,CASSLNGGADTQYF,TGCGCCAGCAGCTTGAACGGGGGGGCAGATACGCAGTATTTT
.,TRBJ2-1,TRBD2,TRBV20-1,CSARLSGGYNEQFF,TGCAGTGCTAGACTTTCGGGGGGTTATAATGAGCAGTTCTTC
few,TRBJ2-3,TRBD2,TRBV27,CASSKIAGGADTQYF,TGTGCCAGCAGTAAAATAGCGGGGGGCGCAGATACGCAGTATTTT
.,TRBJ2-1,TRBD1,TRBV15,CATSRAVPDRGYNEQFF,TGTGCCACCAGCAGAGCAGTTCCGGACAGGGGCTACAATGAGCAGTTCTTC
.,TRBJ2-7,.,TRBV4-3,CASSQEGSARYEQYF,TGCGCCAGCAGCCAAGAGGGTAGCGCCCGCTACGAGCAGTACTTC
.,TRBJ1-2,.,TRBV6-5,CASSYGGLGRGNYGYTF,TGTGCCAGCAGTTACGGGGGTTTGGGGCGAGGGAACTATGGCTACACCTTC
few,TRBJ1-2,.,TRBV20-1,CSAANRNNYGYTF,TGCAGTGCTGCCAACCGGAATAACTATGGCTACACCTTC
many,TRBJ1-2,.,TRBV20-1,CSALGHHGYTF,TGCAGTGCTTTAGGCCATCATGGCTACACCTTC
few,TRBJ2-7,TRBD1,TRBV5-5,CASSFGTAEKEQYF,TGTGCCAGCAGCTTCGGGACAGCGGAAAAGGAGCAGTACTTC
few,TRBJ2-4,TRBD2,TRBV20-1,CSARETSGGQRLAKNIQYF,TGCAGTGCTAGGGAGACTAGCGGGGGTCAAAGGCTAGCCAAAAACATTCAGTACTTC
.,TRBJ1-1,.,TRBV6-1,CASSEAGQTKAFF,TGTGCCAGCAGTGAAGCGGGGCAGACCAAAGCTTTCTTT
few,TRBJ2-3,.,TRBV5-6,CASSWQILLRGTDTQYF,TGTGCCAGCAGCTGGCAGATCCTACTGCGAGGCACAGATACGCAGTATTTT
.,TRBJ2-2,TRBD1,TRBV20-1,CSARETGVGTGELFF,TGCAGTGCTAGAGAGACAGGGGTCGGAACCGGGGAGCTGTTTTTT
many,TRBJ2-1,.,TRBV7-2,CAQLGFNEQFF,TGTGCCCAACTCGGCTTCAATGAGCAGTTCTTC
.,TRBJ2-2,TRBD1,TRBV5-1,CASKWTGAGELFF,TGCGCCAGCAAATGGACAGGGGCCGGGGAGCTGTTTTTT
few,TRBJ1-4,TRBD1,TRBV12-3/TRBV12-4,CASSVGQGREKLFF,TGTGCCAGCAGTGTGGGACAGGGACGAGAAAAACTGTTTTTT
.,TRBJ2-7,.,TRBV5-5,CASSLALGEAYEQYF,TGTGCCAGCAGCTTGGCCCTCGGGGAGGCCTACGAGCAGTACTTC
few,TRBJ2-1,.,TRBV7-2,CASSTHLGNEQFF,TGTGCCAGCAGCACCCACCTGGGCAATGAGCAGTTCTTC
few,TRBJ2-7,TRBD1,TRBV6-1,CASSRQGARYEQYF,TGTGCCAGCAGTAGACAGGGGGCAAGGTACGAGCAGTACTTC
few,TRBJ2-1,.,TRBV5-1,CASFEDSSYNEQFF,TGCGCCAGTTTCGAGGATAGCTCCTACAATGAGCAGTTCTTC
.,TRBJ2-1,.,TRBV20-1,CSAQDFNEQFF,TGCAGTGCTCAAGACTTCAATGAGCAGTTCTTC
once,TRBJ2-1,.,TRBV30,CASTGPSGPTQFF,TGTGCCTCCACCGGGCCCAGCGGACCAACACAGTTCTTC
.,TRBJ2-1,TRBD2,TRBV7-8,CASSFRTSGGHNEQFF,TGTGCCAGCAGCTTCAGGACTAGCGGGGGCCACAATGAGCAGTTCTTC
.,TRBJ2-3,.,TRBV4-2,CASSRDFHTDTQYF,TGTGCCAGCAGCCGGGACTTTCACACAGATACGCAGTATTTT
few,TRBJ2-3,.,TRBV15,CATSRESTDTQYF,TGTGCCACCAGCAGAGAAAGCACAGATACGCAGTATTTT
few,TRBJ1-1,.,TRBV5-1,CASLQGPVNTEAFF,TGCGCCAGCCTGCAAGGACCCGTGAACACTGAAGCTTTCTTT
few,TRBJ2-1,.,TRBV9,CASSPENADSYNEQFF,TGTGCCAGCAGCCCAGAGAACGCCGACTCCTACAATGAGCAGTTCTTC
.,TRBJ1-1,.,TRBV11-2,CASSWTPGLQGFSTEAFF,TGTGCCAGCAGCTGGACACCGGGACTCCAGGGGTTTAGTACTGAAGCTTTCTTT
many,TRBJ1-1,.,TRBV5-1,CASSFGTILGEAFF,TGCGCCAGCAGCTTCGGGACTATCCTTGGTGAAGCTTTCTTT
.,TRBJ1-1,.,TRBV6-5,CASSYSLQGSTEAFF,TGTGCCAGCAGTTACTCATTGCAGGGGTCGACTGAAGCTTTCTTT
.,TRBJ1-1,.,TRBV12-3/TRBV12-4,CASSLQIFMNTEAFF,TGTGCCAGCAGTTTACAGATTTTCATGAACACTGAAGCTTTCTTT
few,TRBJ1-2,TRBD1,TRBV9,CASSVVPGTGEGYTF,TGTGCCAGCAGCGTAGTACCGGGGACAGGGGAAGGCTACACCTTC
.,TRBJ2-1,.,TRBV5-5,CASSSRANYEQFF,TGTGCCAGCAGCTCCCGCGCGAATTATGAGCAGTTCTTC